Below are 7 T cell receptor beta chains sequenced from a single sample in a study of beta chain features in type 1 diabetes. Every isolated RNA sample was fully reverse transcribed, so sequencing captured expressed TCRB transcripts. Here immunoSEQ multiplex PCR was the method, and the copy in TCRdb shows in-frame clones only, minus some. The profile covers hundreds of thousands of clones, with 14% appearing a single time and 6.7% taken by the ten largest. Material: central memory CD4+ T cells from blood. The source of these receptors is a man aged 25-40 years in good health.

In this sample, this clone turned up many times. This sequence joins TRBV10-3 and TRBJ2-5; D perhaps matches TRBD2 (5 bases). Germline V gene lookup returns CDR1 ENHRY and CDR2 SYGVKD. Trimming left V 6 bases short and J 5 bases short, with 7 bases between. CDR3 length equals 11 residues. Here the CDR3 DNA reads TGTGCCATCAGCCGAGGGGAGACCCAGTACTTC. It specifies CAISRGETQYF.

V gene TRBV6-6 combines with J gene TRBJ2-1, with TRBD2 matching over 11 bases. CDR3 length equals 15 residues. From germline, CDR1 is MNHNY and CDR2 SVGAGI (reference sequence). V lost 2 bases, J lost 7 bases, and 4 bases stayed unmatched. CDR3 DNA: TGTGCCAGCAGTTACACTAGCGGGGGTTGGAATGAGCAGTTCTTC. Amino acid sequence: CASSYTSGGWNEQFF.

The CDR3 sequence: CASRPQEEGEKLFF. CDR3 in DNA: TGTGCCAGCAGGCCTCAGGAGGAGGGGGAAAAACTGTTTTTT. The rearrangement joins TRBV6-1 to TRBJ1-4, with a weak D call TRBD1 (5 bases). Trimming cost V 6 bases and J 8 bases, with 16 bases left between them. The CDR3 is 14 residues long. From germline, CDR1 is MNHNS and CDR2 SASEGT.

In its sample, this clone was seen a few times. This chain links TRBV14 with TRBJ1-3; D call uncertain. In germline, CDR1 is SGHDN, CDR2 FVKESK. This CDR3 is built from 11 residues. Trimming took off 1 base at V and 11 bases at J, with 6 bases between the two ends. The CDR3 reads CASSQVRPIYF. DNA of the CDR3: TGTGCCAGCAGCCAAGTCCGCCCCATATATTTT.

This clone was observed a handful of times. J is TRBJ1-2 and V is TRBV7-2; D ambiguous. V was clipped by 5 bases and J by 8 bases, with 9 bases between them. This CDR3 has 11 amino acids. Germline values: CDR1 SGHTA, CDR2 FQGNSA. The DNA of the CDR3 is TGTGCCAGCAGCCGGACGGAAGGCTACACCTTC. Translated: CASSRTEGYTF.

A few counts support this clone. The chain employs TRBV9 and TRBJ1-2, with 8 bases identical to TRBD1. The CDR3 runs 15 residues. The germline V gene encodes CDR1 SGDLS and CDR2 YYNGEE. J lost 4 bases, V lost 3 bases, and 8 bases had no gene match. The CDR3 sequence is CASSETGGTFYGYTF. DNA of the CDR3: TGTGCCAGCAGCGAAACAGGGGGAACTTTCTATGGCTACACCTTC. The full variable domain, its missing parts supplied by reference TRBV9 and TRBJ1-2, is DSGVTQTPKHLITATGQRVTLRCSPRSGDLSVYWYQQSLDQGLQFLIQYYNGEERAKGNILERFSAQQFPDLHSELNLSSLELGDSALYFCASSETGGTFYGYTFGSGTRLTVV.

The V call is TRBV6-1, the J call TRBJ1-2; D is possibly TRBD1 (5 bases). Trimming cost V 5 bases and J 3 bases, with 16 bases left between them. Per the germline V gene, CDR1 is MNHNS and CDR2 is SASEGT. The CDR3 is made up of 15 amino acids. The CDR3 bases are TGTGCCAGCAGTTTGGGCCGGGGCGAAGACTATGGCTACACCTTC. Amino acid sequence: CASSLGRGEDYGYTF.